This T cell receptor (beta chain) was sequenced during a study of cytomegalovirus exposure and HLA in healthy donors. Study results and caveats: According to a subsequent analysis, TCR clusters from the first cohort were inclined to appear together in the 120 validation repertoires.

Data came from immunoSEQ multiplex PCR; TCRdb stores just in-frame clones and leaves some out. Of some 140,000 clones in the sample, roughly 86% are singletons; the top ten hold over 1.1%. Regarding this clone: Its antigen remains unidentified.

V shed 3 bases and J 0 bases; nucleotides not matched to a gene: 4. This CDR3 is built from 16 residues. Germline values: CDR1 SGHRS, CDR2 YFSETQ. What was sequenced was PBMCs. The rearrangement joins TRBV5-1 to TRBJ2-1; the match to TRBD2 covers 9 bases. The TCR sequence derives from a woman aged 25 to 39 in good health and CMV-seronegative. The CDR3 spells CASSYVSGGSYNEQFF. CDR3 sequence (DNA): TGCGCCAGCAGCTACGTTAGCGGGGGCTCCTACAATGAGCAGTTCTTC.